This T cell receptor beta chain stems from a study of human T cells and chemical hapten exposure (dated by TCRdb to about 2021). Regarding the research as a whole: For sensitization, 2% DPC in acetone was applied to a roughly 2 cm by roughly 2 cm area of upper inner arm skin. Patch tests used Finn chambers with 0.01% DPC on the upper back, scored after 6 days by International Contact Dermatitis Research Group standards. The mostly female patient cohort included alopecia areata with under or over 50% scalp involvement, alopecia totalis and alopecia universalis. Libraries were pooled for sequencing, and per-sample TCR yields varied mainly because of small differences in library volumes within the pool. Patients additionally received weekly therapeutic DPC doses to the scalp throughout the roughly 25-week study period. Blood samples were taken from patients before sensitization (week 0) and at 2, 6 and about 24 weeks after DPC sensitization. For TCR sequencing, blood came from some 31 alopecia patients at anywhere from one to four time points (pre-sensitization, 2, 6 and 24 weeks). The study tracked peripheral blood TCR repertoire changes in vivo during primary and secondary sensitization to the hapten diphenylcyclopropenone (DPC) in alopecia patients. What the work shows at the level of the full study, not this receptor alone: Compared with pre-sensitization or healthy control sets, expanded TCRs formed significantly more large CDR3 similarity clusters, which is consistent with antigen-driven responses. Alopecia, a presumed autoimmune disease, was present in all patients, so the immune response of the patients might differ from that of healthy individuals. The number of PT1 expanded TCRs positively correlated with patch test score, significant at thresholds 8, 16 and 32 but not 4. After repeated subsampling, changes were observed in the strength of the expansion versus patch-test correlation and in the threshold at which the correlation became significant. DPC sensitization did not change how many TCRs were above 1 in 1000 frequency, and no evidence was found of alterations in global repertoire structure.

This clonotype turned up a few times. Its antigen is currently not known. No per-base quality is available; no much larger clone lies one base away. Libraries were prepared through RACE. The listed sequencing device is NextSeq 500. During library preparation, unique molecular identifiers were attached to individual cDNA molecules so that TCRs could be counted quantitatively and reproducibly. For every blood RNA sample, sequencing covered both the TCR alpha and TCR beta chains. In the original analysis: The median number of TCRs per sample was some 100,000, ranging from 23,224 to 690,600. The Decombinator software suite was used to annotate the V, J and CDR3 of the TCR reads. Every sample was subsampled to the same number of TCRs (28,000) for the PS versus PT1 abundance plots. TCRs were defined as expanded if absent before sensitization and observed at least eight times at the 2-week time point. Starting from the raw public reads, TCRdb applied fastp trimming at Q25, assembled clones with MiXCR and retained in-frame beta chains. Entries are consolidated by CDR3 protein sequence, retaining the most common genes and DNA. In this record, the V and J calls reflect TCRdb's handling and not the investigators' own analysis. For this sample the table gives about 90,000 distinct CDR3 sequences, of which 6.5% to 10% were detected only once. The biggest ten clones account for 2% to 3% of the sample.

The junction shows trimming of 0 bases on V and 4 bases on J, and the gene matches do not reach 10 bases of it. The CDR3, from cysteine to phenylalanine, totals 17 residues. Just the 51-base CDR3 DNA is kept, in frame starting at base 1. The germline V gene (reference sequence) specifies DFQATT as CDR1 and SNEGSKA as CDR2. Per the publication, the time point label means: pre-sensitization, week 0. The treatment or condition label here, explained by the study, means: therapeutic diphenylcyclopropenone sensitization with weekly scalp DPC. At every patch-test visit, the blood draw took place before the patch test was put on. Patients were eligible if aged 18 to 70, diagnosed with alopecia and judged suitable for DPC therapy, and pregnant patients were excluded. Unfractionated whole blood was collected in Tempus Blood RNA tubes, and total RNA was extracted from that blood.

The sequence joins TRBV20-1 to TRBJ2-1; TRBD2 fits 9 bases in the junction. The receptor comes from a man aged 35 to 55 with alopecia areata. Some clones in this sample may be carry-over from other donors' samples. The starting material was whole blood, obtained in connection with sensitization to the hapten diphenylcyclopropenone (DPC). Here is the DNA: TGCAGTGCTAGAGATGCGTCTAGCGGGGAGATTTACAATGAGCAGTTCTTC. This translates into CSARDASSGEIYNEQFF.